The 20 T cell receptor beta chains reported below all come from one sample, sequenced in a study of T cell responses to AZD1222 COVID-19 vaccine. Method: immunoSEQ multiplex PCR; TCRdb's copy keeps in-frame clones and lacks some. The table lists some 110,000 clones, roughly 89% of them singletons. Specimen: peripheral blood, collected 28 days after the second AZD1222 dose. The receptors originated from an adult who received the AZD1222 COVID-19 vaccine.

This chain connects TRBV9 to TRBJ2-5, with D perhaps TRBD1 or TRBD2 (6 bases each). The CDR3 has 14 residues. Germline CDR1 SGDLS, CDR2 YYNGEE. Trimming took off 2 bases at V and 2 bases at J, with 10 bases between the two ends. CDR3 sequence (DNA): TGTGCCAGCAGCGTCTCGGGGGCGCAAGAGACCCAGTACTTC. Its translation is CASSVSGAQETQYF.

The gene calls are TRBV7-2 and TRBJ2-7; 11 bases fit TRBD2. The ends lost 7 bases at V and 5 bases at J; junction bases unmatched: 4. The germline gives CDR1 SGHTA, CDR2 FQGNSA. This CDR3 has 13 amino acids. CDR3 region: CASKLAGDHEQYF. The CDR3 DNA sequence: TGTGCCAGCAAACTAGCGGGAGACCACGAGCAGTACTTC.

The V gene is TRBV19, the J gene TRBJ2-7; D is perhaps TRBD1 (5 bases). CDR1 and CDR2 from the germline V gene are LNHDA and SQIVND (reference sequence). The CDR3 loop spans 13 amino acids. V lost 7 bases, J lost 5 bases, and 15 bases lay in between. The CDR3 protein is CASTLGQGNEQYF. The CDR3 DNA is TGTGCCAGTACGCTTGGGCAGGGCAACGAGCAGTACTTC.

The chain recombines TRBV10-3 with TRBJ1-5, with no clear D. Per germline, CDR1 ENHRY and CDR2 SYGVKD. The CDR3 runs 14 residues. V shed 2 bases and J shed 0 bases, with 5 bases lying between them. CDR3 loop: CAISEGYSNQPQHF. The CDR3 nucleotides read TGTGCCATCAGTGAGGGGTATAGCAATCAGCCCCAGCATTTT.

This chain's CDR3 is CATSDSQRGGQPQHF. The CDR3, as DNA: TGTGCCACCAGTGATTCCCAAAGGGGCGGGCAGCCCCAGCATTTT. The chain is built from TRBV24-1 and TRBJ1-5, with a weak D call TRBD1 (5 bases). Germline CDR1 KGHDR, CDR2 SFDVKD. CDR3 length: 15 residues. V lost 2 bases, J lost 7 bases, and 14 bases lay in between.

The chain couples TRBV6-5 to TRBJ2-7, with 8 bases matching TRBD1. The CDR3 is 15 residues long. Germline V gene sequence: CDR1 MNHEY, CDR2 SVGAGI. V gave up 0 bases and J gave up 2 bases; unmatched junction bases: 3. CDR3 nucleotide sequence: TGTGCCAGCAGTTACTCGACACAGGGGGCCTACGAGCAGTACTTC. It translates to CASSYSTQGAYEQYF.

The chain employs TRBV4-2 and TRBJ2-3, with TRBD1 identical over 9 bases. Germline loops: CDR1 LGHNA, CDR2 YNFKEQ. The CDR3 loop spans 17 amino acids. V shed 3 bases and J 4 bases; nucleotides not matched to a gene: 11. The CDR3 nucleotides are TGTGCCAGCAGCCACCGCCCCCCCGGACAGGGGTCAGATACGCAGTATTTT. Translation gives CASSHRPPGQGSDTQYF.

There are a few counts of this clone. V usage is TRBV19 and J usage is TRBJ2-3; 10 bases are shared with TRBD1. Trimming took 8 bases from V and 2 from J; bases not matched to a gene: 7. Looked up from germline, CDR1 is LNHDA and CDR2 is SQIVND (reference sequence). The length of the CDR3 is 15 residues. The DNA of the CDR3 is TGTGCCAGTGGCTCTGGGACAGGGGTCACAGATACGCAGTATTTT. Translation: CASGSGTGVTDTQYF. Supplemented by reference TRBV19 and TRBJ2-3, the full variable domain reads DGGITQSPKYLFRKEGQNVTLSCEQNLNHDAMYWYRQDPGQGLRLIYYSQIVNDFQKGDIAEGYSVSREKKESFPLTVTSAQKNPTAFYLCASGSGTGVTDTQYFGPGTRLTVL.

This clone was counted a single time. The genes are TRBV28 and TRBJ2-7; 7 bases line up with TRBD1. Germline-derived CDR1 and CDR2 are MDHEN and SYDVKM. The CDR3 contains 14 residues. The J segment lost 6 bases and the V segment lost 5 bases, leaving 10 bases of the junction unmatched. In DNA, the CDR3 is TGTGCCAGCAGTCCGACAGGGCGAAGGGGCGAGCAGTACTTC. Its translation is CASSPTGRRGEQYF.

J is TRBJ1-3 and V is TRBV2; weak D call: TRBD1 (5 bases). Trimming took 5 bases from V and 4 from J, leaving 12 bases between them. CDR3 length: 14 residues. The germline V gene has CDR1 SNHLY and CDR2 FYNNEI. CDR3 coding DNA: TGTGCCAGCAGTCCCAGGGAGTCCGGAAACACCATATATTTT. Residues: CASSPRESGNTIYF.

The CDR3 DNA reads TGCGCCAGCAGAAGATCGACAGGGGAGTATGGCTACACCTTC. Translation gives CASRRSTGEYGYTF. The gene calls are TRBV5-1 and TRBJ1-2, with 8 nucleotides matching TRBD1. This CDR3 region has 14 residues. Trimming removed 5 bases from V and 5 bases from J; junction bases left unmatched: 8. Germline V gene lookup returns CDR1 SGHRS and CDR2 YFSETQ.

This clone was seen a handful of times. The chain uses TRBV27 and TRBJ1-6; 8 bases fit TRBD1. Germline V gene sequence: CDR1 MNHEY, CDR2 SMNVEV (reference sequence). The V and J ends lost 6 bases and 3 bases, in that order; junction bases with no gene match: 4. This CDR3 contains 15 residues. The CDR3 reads CASSWDRLYNSPLHF. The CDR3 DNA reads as TGTGCCAGCAGCTGGGACAGGCTCTATAATTCACCCCTCCACTTT.

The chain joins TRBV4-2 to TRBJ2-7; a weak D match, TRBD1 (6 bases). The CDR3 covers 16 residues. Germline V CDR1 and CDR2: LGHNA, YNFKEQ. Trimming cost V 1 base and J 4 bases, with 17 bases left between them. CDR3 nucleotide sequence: TGTGCCAGCAGCCAAGGGTTCGGGGACACTCTTTACGAGCAGTACTTC. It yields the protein CASSQGFGDTLYEQYF.

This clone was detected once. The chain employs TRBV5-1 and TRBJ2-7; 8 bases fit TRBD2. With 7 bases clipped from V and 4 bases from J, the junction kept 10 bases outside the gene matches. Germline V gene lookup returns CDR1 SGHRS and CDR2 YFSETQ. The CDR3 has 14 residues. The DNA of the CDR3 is TGCGCCAGCGGCAGGACTAGCTTAGAGTACGAGCAGTACTTC. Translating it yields CASGRTSLEYEQYF.

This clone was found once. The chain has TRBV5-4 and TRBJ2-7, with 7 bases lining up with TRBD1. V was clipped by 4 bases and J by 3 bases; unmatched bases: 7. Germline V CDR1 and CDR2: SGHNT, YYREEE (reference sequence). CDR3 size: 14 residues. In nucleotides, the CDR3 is TGTGCCAGCAGCCCCCGGCCAGGGGGCTACGAGCAGTACTTC. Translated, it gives CASSPRPGGYEQYF.

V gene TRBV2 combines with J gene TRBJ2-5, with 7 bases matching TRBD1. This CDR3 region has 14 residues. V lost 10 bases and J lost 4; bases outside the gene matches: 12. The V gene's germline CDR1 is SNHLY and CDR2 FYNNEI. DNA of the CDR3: TGTGCCATTACCGGAAGGGGGCTAGGAGAGACCCAGTACTTC. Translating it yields CAITGRGLGETQYF.

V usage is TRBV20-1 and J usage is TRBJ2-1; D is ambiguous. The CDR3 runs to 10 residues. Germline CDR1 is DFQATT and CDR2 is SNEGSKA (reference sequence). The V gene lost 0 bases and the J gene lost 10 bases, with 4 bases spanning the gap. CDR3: CSARDREQFF. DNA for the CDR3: TGCAGTGCTAGAGACCGGGAGCAGTTCTTC.

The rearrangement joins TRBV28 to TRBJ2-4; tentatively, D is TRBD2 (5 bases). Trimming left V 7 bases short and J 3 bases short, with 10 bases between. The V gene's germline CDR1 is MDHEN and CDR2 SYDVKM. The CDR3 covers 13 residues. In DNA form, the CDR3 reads TGTGCCAGCACCTTCCGGGGCAAAAACATTCAGTACTTC. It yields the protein CASTFRGKNIQYF.

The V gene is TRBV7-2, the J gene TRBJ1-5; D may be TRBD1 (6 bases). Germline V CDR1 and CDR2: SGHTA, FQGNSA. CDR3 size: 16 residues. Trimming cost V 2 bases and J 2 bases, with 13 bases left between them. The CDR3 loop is CASSLSGTKGNQPQHF. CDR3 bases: TGTGCCAGCAGCTTATCCGGGACAAAAGGCAATCAGCCCCAGCATTTT.

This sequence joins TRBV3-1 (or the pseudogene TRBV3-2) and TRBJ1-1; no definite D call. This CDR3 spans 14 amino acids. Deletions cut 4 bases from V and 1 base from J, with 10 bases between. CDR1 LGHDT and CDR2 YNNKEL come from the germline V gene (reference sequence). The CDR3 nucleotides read TGTGCCAGCAGCCGTTCTTCAAAGAACACTGAAGCTTTCTTT. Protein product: CASSRSSKNTEAFF.